The 10 T cell receptor beta chains below come from one sample, sequenced in a study of CD8+ T cells in alopecia areata. The sequencing template was cDNA reverse transcribed from extracted RNA. The assay was immunoSEQ multiplex PCR, and TCRdb's table has in-frame clones only and misses some. The profile covers some 110,000 clones, with 35% to 40% appearing a single time and roughly 3.2% taken by the ten largest. The sequenced material came from CD4+ T cells sorted from blood. These TCRs come from a human donor with alopecia areata.

V usage is TRBV19 and J usage is TRBJ2-7; the D is unclear. Germline assignment: CDR1 LNHDA and CDR2 SQIVND (reference sequence). The CDR3 spans 13 residues. Deletions cut 2 bases from V and 3 bases from J, with 8 bases between. This CDR3 reads CASSISQIYEQYF. As DNA, the CDR3 is TGTGCCAGTAGTATAAGCCAGATCTACGAGCAGTACTTC.

This clone was seen only a few times. V gene TRBV29-1 combines with J gene TRBJ2-5; tentatively, D is TRBD2 (5 bases). Germline V lookup: CDR1 SQVTM, CDR2 ANQGSEA. The CDR3 spans 14 residues. The V end lost 2 bases, the J end lost 4 bases, and 14 bases lay between the germline ends. Here the CDR3 reads CSVERETRRETQYF. The DNA for the CDR3 is TGCAGCGTTGAACGGGAAACACGTAGAGAGACCCAGTACTTC.

The V and J genes are TRBV6-5 and TRBJ1-1; no firm D call. Germline V gives CDR1 MNHEY, CDR2 SVGAGI. CDR3 length: 12 residues. V lost 10 bases and J 6 bases, leaving 15 bases between the germline ends. CDR3: CATLTGAAEAFF. CDR3 nucleotides: TGTGCCACTTTGACGGGAGCCGCTGAAGCTTTCTTT.

The chain carries TRBV7-9 and TRBJ1-1, with D unresolved. CDR3 length: 11 residues. In germline, CDR1 is SEHNR, CDR2 FQNEAQ (reference sequence). Trimming pared 5 bases from V and 0 bases from J, leaving 1 base between. CDR3 in amino acids: CASSMNTEAFF. CDR3 sequence (DNA): TGTGCCAGCAGCATGAACACTGAAGCTTTCTTT.

This clone was seen only once. This chain links TRBV30 with TRBJ2-1; D gene ambiguous. Germline-derived CDR1 and CDR2 are GTSNPN and SVGIG (reference sequence). V gave up 0 bases and J gave up 7 bases, with 7 bases separating them. CDR3 length equals 12 residues. CDR3 DNA sequence: TGTGCCTGGAGTGTAGTTCAGAATGAGCAGTTCTTC. Translated: CAWSVVQNEQFF.

The chain joins TRBV23-1 to TRBJ2-3; D is unresolved. TRBV23-1 is flagged as an ORF with uncertain function. Trimming shortened V by 3 bases and J by 8 bases, and 12 bases separated the two germline ends. The CDR3 loop spans 13 amino acids. The CDR3 here is CASSHLTCFTQYF. CDR3 nucleotide sequence: TGCGCCAGCAGTCACTTGACCTGTTTTACGCAGTATTTT.

This clone was seen only a few times. V usage is TRBV28 and J usage is TRBJ2-7, with no clear D. The CDR3 has 14 amino acids. Trimming removed 6 bases at V and 4 bases at J, with 16 bases between. Germline CDR1 MDHEN, CDR2 SYDVKM. The CDR3: CASSRFVTGYEQYF. Written as DNA, the CDR3 is TGTGCCAGCAGCCGCTTTGTGACCGGATACGAGCAGTACTTC.

The chain combines TRBV29-1 with TRBJ2-7, with D possibly matching TRBD2 (5 bases). V lost 4 bases and J 4 bases, leaving 11 bases between the germline ends. CDR1 SQVTM and CDR2 ANQGSEA come from the germline V gene. CDR3 length equals 12 residues. Here the CDR3 reads CSVGAGTYEQYF. Written as DNA, the CDR3 is TGCAGCGTTGGGGCGGGTACTTACGAGCAGTACTTC.

The V gene is TRBV29-1, the J gene TRBJ1-1; tentative D call: TRBD1 (5 bases). Trimming stripped 4 bases from V and 0 bases from J, with 9 bases between. Germline V gene data show CDR1 as SQVTM and CDR2 as ANQGSEA. The CDR3 runs 13 residues. For the CDR3, the DNA is TGCAGCGTTGGACAGATCATGAACACTGAAGCTTTCTTT. This sequence encodes CSVGQIMNTEAFF.

The gene calls are TRBV29-1 and TRBJ2-3; perhaps TRBD1 as D (5 bases). This CDR3 is built from 13 residues. From germline, CDR1 is SQVTM and CDR2 ANQGSEA. Trimming took 4 bases from V and 2 from J, leaving 10 bases between them. The DNA for the CDR3 is TGCAGCGTTGCAAGGGGTTCCACAGATACGCAGTATTTT. Translating gives CSVARGSTDTQYF.